These 9 T cell receptor beta chains came from one sample sequenced in a study of cytomegalovirus exposure and HLA in healthy donors. PCR primers comprised 60 Vbeta and 13 Jbeta primers. Sequencing used immunoSEQ multiplex PCR; TCRdb keeps in-frame clones, though not all of them. This sample has 150,000 to 200,000 clones, with about 80% found just once. The sequencing sample was made of PBMCs. These receptors were taken from a woman in her forties or fifties in good health and CMV-seronegative.

The rearrangement uses TRBV7-6 and TRBJ2-1; TRBD2 agrees at 10 bases. The ends lost 4 bases at V and 2 bases at J; junction bases unmatched: 5. This CDR3 is built from 16 residues. Germline V gene data show CDR1 as SGHVS and CDR2 as FNYEAQ. The CDR3 region is CASSSIAGGTYNEQFF. CDR3 DNA: TGTGCCAGCAGCTCAATAGCGGGAGGAACCTACAATGAGCAGTTCTTC.

V is TRBV7-9 and J is TRBJ1-5; 9 bases align to TRBD1. The V and J ends lost 4 bases and 6 bases, in that order; junction bases with no gene match: 10. Germline V gene sequence: CDR1 SEHNR, CDR2 FQNEAQ (reference sequence). CDR3 length: 16 residues. CDR3 residues: CASSSVGTGIGQPQHF. DNA for the CDR3: TGTGCCAGCAGCTCAGTCGGGACAGGGATTGGTCAGCCCCAGCATTTT.

V and J are TRBV18 and TRBJ2-3, with 8 bases aligning to TRBD1. Per the germline V gene, CDR1 is KGHSH and CDR2 is LQKENI. J was trimmed by 2 bases and V by 6 bases; bases with no gene match: 4. There are 14 residues in the CDR3. The CDR3 region is CASSWTGTTDTQYF. DNA of the CDR3: TGTGCCAGCTCTTGGACAGGGACCACAGATACGCAGTATTTT.

This clone was detected only once. The chain carries TRBV21-1 and TRBJ2-1; no check of the table's D call, TRBD2, against the DNA was made. TRBV21-1 is shown as a pseudogene. The length of the CDR3 is 17 residues. The CDR3 DNA reads TGTGCCAGCAGCAAGGAAACGACGGGGGACGGTTACAATGAGCAGTTCTTC. Encoded protein: CASSKETTGDGYNEQFF.

V usage is TRBV7-9 and J usage is TRBJ2-3; 8 nucleotides agree with TRBD1. V shed 4 bases, J shed 5 bases, and the junction held 11 bases outside the gene matches. The length of the CDR3 is 16 residues. Germline assignment: CDR1 SEHNR and CDR2 FQNEAQ (reference sequence). In DNA, the CDR3 is TGTGCCAGCAGCTACTCCGGGACAGGCTACGGAGATACGCAGTATTTT. Protein product: CASSYSGTGYGDTQYF.

This chain uses TRBV6-4 with TRBJ2-2, with 10 bases aligning to TRBD2. Germline loops: CDR1 MRHNA, CDR2 SNTAGT. The V and J ends lost 3 bases and 6 bases, in that order; junction bases with no gene match: 7. CDR3 length equals 16 residues. The CDR3 loop is CASSEEAGGAPGELFF. The CDR3 DNA follows: TGTGCCAGCAGTGAAGAAGCGGGAGGGGCCCCCGGGGAGCTGTTTTTT.

This rearrangement joins TRBV9 to TRBJ2-7; 7 positions agree with TRBD2. The CDR3 loop spans 14 amino acids. The ends lost 3 bases at V and 5 bases at J; junction bases unmatched: 8. The germline V gene encodes CDR1 SGDLS and CDR2 YYNGEE. The CDR3 DNA follows: TGTGCCAGCAGCGGAAGGGGAGGGGTTAACGAGCAGTACTTC. Amino acids: CASSGRGGVNEQYF.

With regard to this clone: Within the sample, other DNA sequences also encode this same CDR3. The chain joins TRBV28 to TRBJ1-2; no reliable D call. The length of the CDR3 is 12 residues. Germline lookup yields CDR1 MDHEN and CDR2 SYDVKM. Trimming shortened V by 3 bases and J by 4 bases, and 6 bases separated the two germline ends. The CDR3 spells CASSLTGYGYTF. CDR3 sequence (DNA): TGTGCCAGCAGTTTGACGGGCTATGGCTACACCTTC.

This clone was found once. The chain links TRBV2 to TRBJ2-7; D possibly corresponds to TRBD2 (5 bases). Germline V gives CDR1 SNHLY, CDR2 FYNNEI. The ends were cut back, 8 bases at V and 1 base at J, with 9 bases in the middle. CDR3 length: 12 amino acids. CDR3 sequence: CASSSSSYEQYF. The CDR3 DNA follows: TGTGCCAGCTCTAGCAGTTCCTACGAGCAGTACTTC.